This T cell receptor (beta chain) was identified during a study of response to subunit inactivated influenza vaccine. Via MiXCR, TCRdb re-called the RT-PCR reads, giving one row per CDR3 protein. The sample lists almost 250,000 distinct CDR3 sequences, about 12% occurring once. After removal of 4 bases from V and 12 bases from J, the junction contained 3 bases not matched to a gene. The germline gives CDR1 SGHVS, CDR2 FQNEAQ. CDR3 length: 13 amino acids. Study results and limitations: That few new T cells are recruited by each seasonal influenza vaccination was the authors' suggestion.

Turning to this clonotype: Its antigen is unknown.

The sample in question was non-naive T cells sorted from PBMCs, obtained less than 15 days before vaccination. The sequence was obtained from a middle-aged man who received an inactivated influenza vaccine. This rearrangement joins TRBV7-8 to TRBJ2-1; 13 bases agree with TRBD2. The CDR3: CASSSGLAGVQFF. The CDR3 coding sequence is TGTGCCAGCAGCTCTGGACTAGCGGGAGTGCAGTTCTTC.